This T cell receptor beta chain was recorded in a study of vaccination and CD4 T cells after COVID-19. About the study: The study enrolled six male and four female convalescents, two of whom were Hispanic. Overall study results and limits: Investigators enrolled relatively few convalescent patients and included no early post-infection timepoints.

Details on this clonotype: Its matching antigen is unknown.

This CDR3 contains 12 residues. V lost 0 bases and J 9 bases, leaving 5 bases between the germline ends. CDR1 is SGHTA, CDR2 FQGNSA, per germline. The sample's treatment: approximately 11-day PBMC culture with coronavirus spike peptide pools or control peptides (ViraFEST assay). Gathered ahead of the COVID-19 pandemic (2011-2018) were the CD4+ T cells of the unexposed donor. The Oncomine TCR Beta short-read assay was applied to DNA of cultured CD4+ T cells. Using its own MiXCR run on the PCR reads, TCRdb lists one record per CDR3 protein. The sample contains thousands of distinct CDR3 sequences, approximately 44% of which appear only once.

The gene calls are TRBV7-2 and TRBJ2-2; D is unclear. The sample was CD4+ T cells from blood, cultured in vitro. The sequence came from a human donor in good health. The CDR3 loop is CASSLAFRELFF. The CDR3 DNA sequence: TGTGCCAGCAGCTTAGCGTTCCGGGAGCTGTTTTTT.